This TCR beta chain was captured in a study of blood T cell repertoires in COVID-19. About the research overall: Donors in the United States, Italy and Spain gave samples during acute or convalescent COVID-19. From T cells, B-cell-depleted T cells, or PBMCs came the material, which was cDNA or gDNA.

How the authors handled the data: The assay estimated nucleated cells by amplifying reference gene primers. The repertoire was sequenced with immunoSEQ multiplex PCR; TCRdb's copy has only in-frame clones and lacks some. That table supplies the V and J calls and clone size; D and trimming were determined from the DNA. The sample yields about 150,000 clones, roughly 74% seen once. This CDR3 comprises 14 residues. The germline CDR1 and CDR2 sequences are LNHNV and YYDKDF (reference sequence). Trimming pared 2 bases from V and 6 bases from J, leaving 11 bases between. Sequenced material: peripheral blood. This clonotype was obtained from a woman of 80 years or more with acute or convalescent COVID-19. V and J are TRBV15 and TRBJ2-1; TRBD2 might be the D (6 bases). The CDR3 nucleotides read TGTGCCACCAGCAGACTAGCGAGAGGCAATGAGCAGTTCTTC. Translating it yields CATSRLARGNEQFF.